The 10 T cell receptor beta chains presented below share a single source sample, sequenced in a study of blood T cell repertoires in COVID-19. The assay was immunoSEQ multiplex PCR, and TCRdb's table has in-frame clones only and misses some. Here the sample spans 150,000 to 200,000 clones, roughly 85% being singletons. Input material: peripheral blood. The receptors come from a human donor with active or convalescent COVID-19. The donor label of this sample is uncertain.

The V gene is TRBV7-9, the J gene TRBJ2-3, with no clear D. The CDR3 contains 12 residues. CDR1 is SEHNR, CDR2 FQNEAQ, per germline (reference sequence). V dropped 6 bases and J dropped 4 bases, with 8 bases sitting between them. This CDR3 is CASRPLSDTQYF. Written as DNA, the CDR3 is TGTGCCAGCAGACCTCTATCAGATACGCAGTATTTT.

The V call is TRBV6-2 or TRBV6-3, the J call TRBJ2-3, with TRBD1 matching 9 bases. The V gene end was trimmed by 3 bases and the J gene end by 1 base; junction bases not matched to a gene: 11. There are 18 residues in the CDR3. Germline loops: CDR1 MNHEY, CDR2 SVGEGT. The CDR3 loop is CASSYAGTGSAGTDTQYF. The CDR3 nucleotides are TGTGCCAGCAGTTATGCCGGGACAGGGTCTGCGGGCACAGATACGCAGTATTTT.

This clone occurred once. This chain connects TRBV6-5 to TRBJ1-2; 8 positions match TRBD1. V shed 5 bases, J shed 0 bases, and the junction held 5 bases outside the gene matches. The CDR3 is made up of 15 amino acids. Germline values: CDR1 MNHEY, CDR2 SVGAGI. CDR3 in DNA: TGTGCCAGCAGTACACGACAGGGGACTAACTATGGCTACACCTTC. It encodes CASSTRQGTNYGYTF.

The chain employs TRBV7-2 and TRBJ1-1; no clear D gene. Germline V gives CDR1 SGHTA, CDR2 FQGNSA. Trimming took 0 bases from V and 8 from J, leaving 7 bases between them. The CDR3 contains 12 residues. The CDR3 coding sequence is TGTGCCAGCAGCTTAGCGCGGTTGGAAGCTTTCTTT. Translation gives CASSLARLEAFF. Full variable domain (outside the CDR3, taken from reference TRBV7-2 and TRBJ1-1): GAGVSQSPSNKVTEKGKDVELRCDPISGHTALYWYRQSLGQGLEFLIYFQGNSAPDKSGLPSDRFSAERTGGSVSTLTIQRTQQEDSAVYLCASSLARLEAFFGQGTRLTVV.

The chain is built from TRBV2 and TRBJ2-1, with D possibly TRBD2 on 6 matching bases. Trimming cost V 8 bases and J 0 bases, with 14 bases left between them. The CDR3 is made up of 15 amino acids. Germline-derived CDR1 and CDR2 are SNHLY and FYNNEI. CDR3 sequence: CASRLRGSSYNEQFF. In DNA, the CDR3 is TGTGCCAGCCGCCTCCGGGGGAGCTCCTACAATGAGCAGTTCTTC.

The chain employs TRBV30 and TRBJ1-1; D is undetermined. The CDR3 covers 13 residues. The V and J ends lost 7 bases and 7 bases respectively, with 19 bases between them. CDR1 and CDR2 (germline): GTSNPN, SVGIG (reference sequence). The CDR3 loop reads CASGLLVPNEAFF. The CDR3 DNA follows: TGTGCCTCTGGGCTCCTCGTACCCAATGAAGCTTTCTTT.

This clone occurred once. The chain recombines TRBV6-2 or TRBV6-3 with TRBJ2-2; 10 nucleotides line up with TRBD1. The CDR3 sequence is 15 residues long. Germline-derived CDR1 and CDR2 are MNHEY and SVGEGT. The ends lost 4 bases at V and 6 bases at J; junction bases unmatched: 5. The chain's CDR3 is CASSWDRGDAGELFF. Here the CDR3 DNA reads TGTGCCAGCAGTTGGGACAGGGGAGACGCCGGGGAGCTGTTTTTT.

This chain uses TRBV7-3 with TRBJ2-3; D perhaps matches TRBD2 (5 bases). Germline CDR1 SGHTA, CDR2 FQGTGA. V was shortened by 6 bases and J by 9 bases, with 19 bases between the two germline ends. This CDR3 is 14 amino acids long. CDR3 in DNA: TGTGCCAGCAGACTATCTAGCTCCGTCAGCACGCAGTATTTT. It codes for CASRLSSSVSTQYF.

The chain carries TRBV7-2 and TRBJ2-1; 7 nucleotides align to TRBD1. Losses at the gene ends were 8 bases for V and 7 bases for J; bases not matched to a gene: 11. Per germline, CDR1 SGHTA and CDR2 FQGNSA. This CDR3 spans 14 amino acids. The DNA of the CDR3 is TGTGCCAGCCTCTTAAGGGGGCCGGAGAATGAGCAGTTCTTC. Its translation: CASLLRGPENEQFF.

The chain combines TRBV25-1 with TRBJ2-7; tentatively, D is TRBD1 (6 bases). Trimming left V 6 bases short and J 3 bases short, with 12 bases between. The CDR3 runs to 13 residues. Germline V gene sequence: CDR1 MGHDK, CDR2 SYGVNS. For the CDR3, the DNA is TGTGCCAGCAGCCGGGACACCATCTACGAGCAGTACTTC. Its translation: CASSRDTIYEQYF.